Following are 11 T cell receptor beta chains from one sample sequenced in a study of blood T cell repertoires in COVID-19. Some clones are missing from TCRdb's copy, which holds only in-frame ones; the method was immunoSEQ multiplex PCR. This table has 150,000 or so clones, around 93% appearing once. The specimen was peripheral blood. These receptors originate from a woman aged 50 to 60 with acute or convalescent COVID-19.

The CDR3 DNA follows: TGTGCCAGCAGTTTAAGGGGGCCGGGCTCTAGCACAGATACGCAGTATTTT. It is translated as CASSLRGPGSSTDTQYF. V usage is TRBV27 and J usage is TRBJ2-3; TRBD1 matches at 7 bases. Germline V gene sequence: CDR1 MNHEY, CDR2 SMNVEV (reference sequence). J was trimmed by 0 bases and V by 2 bases; bases with no gene match: 8. The CDR3 is 17 amino acids.

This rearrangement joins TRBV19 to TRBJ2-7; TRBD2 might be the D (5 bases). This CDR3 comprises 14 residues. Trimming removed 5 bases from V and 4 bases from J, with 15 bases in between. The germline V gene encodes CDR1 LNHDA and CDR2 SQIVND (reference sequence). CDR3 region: CASSPRASLYEQYF. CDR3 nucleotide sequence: TGTGCCAGTAGTCCGCGGGCTTCCCTTTACGAGCAGTACTTC. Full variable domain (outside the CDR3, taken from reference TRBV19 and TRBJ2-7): DGGITQSPKYLFRKEGQNVTLSCEQNLNHDAMYWYRQDPGQGLRLIYYSQIVNDFQKGDIAEGYSVSREKKESFPLTVTSAQKNPTAFYLCASSPRASLYEQYFGPGTRLTVT.

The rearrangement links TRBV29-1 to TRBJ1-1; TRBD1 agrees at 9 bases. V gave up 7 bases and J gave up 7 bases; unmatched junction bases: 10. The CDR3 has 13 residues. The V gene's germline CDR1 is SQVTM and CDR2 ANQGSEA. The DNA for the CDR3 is TGCAGCGCTACAGGGGGCCGATCAGATGAAGCTTTCTTT. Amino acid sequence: CSATGGRSDEAFF.

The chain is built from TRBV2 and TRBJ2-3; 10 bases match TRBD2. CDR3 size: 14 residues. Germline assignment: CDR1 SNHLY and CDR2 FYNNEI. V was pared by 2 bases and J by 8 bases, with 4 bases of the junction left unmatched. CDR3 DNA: TGTGCCAGCAGTGAAAGCGGGGGGGCCCCTACGCAGTATTTT. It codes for CASSESGGAPTQYF.

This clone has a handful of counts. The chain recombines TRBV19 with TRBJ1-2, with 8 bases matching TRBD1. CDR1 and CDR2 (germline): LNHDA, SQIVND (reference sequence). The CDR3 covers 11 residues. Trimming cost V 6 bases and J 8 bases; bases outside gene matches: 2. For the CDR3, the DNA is TGTGCCAGTAGCGGACAGGGAGGCTACACCTTC. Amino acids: CASSGQGGYTF.

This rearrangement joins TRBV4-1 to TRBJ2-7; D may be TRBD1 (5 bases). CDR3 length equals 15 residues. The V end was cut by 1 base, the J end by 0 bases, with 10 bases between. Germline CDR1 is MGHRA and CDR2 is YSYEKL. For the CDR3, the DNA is TGCGCCAGCAGCCAAGGTACAGACAGCTCCTACGAGCAGTACTTC. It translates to CASSQGTDSSYEQYF.

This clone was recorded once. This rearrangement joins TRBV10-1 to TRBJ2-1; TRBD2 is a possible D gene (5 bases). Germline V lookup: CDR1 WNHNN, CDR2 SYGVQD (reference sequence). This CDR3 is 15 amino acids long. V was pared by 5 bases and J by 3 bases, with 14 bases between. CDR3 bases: TGCGCCAGCAGTTCAGTCCTCGGAGGCTACAATGAGCAGTTCTTC. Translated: CASSSVLGGYNEQFF.

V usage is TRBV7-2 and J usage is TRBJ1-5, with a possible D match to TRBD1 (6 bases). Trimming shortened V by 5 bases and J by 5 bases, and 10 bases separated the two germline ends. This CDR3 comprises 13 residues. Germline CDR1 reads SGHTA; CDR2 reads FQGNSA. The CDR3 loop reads CASSTRTDQPQHF. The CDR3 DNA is TGTGCCAGCAGCACCCGGACAGATCAGCCCCAGCATTTT.

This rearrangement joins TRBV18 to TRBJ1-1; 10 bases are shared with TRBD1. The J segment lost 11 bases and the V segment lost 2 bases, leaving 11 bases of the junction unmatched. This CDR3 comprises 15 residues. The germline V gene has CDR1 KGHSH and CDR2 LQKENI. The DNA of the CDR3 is TGTGCCAGCTCACCAGCGACAGGGGGCGCGATAGGGGCTTTCTTT. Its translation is CASSPATGGAIGAFF.

The DNA of the CDR3 is TGCGCCAGCAGCGCCGGGACAGCCTATGGCTACACCTTC. This sequence encodes CASSAGTAYGYTF. This sequence joins TRBV4-1 and TRBJ1-2; 7 nucleotides agree with TRBD1. CDR1 is MGHRA and CDR2 is YSYEKL in the germline V gene. The CDR3 has 13 residues. V was pared by 5 bases and J by 4 bases, with 4 bases of the junction left unmatched.

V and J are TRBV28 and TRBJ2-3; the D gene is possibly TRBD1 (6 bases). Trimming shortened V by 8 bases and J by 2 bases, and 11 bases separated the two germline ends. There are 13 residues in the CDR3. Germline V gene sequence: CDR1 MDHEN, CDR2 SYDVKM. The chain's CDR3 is CASLGTLTDTQYF. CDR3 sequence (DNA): TGTGCCAGCCTAGGGACACTCACAGATACGCAGTATTTT.